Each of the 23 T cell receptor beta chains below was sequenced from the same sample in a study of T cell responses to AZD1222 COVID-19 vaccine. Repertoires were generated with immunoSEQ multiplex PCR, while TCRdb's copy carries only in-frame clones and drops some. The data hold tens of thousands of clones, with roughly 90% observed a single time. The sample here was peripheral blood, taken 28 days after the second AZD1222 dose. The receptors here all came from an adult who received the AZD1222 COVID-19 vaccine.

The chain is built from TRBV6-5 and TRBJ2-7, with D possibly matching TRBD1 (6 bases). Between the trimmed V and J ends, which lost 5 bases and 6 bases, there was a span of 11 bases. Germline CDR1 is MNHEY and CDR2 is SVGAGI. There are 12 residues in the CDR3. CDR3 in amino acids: CASSPNRVEQYF. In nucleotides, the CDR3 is TGTGCCAGCAGTCCTAACAGGGTCGAGCAGTACTTC.

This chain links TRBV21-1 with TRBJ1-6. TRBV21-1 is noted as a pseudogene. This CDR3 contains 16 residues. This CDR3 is CASSKVVDSYNSPLHF. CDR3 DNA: TGTGCCAGCAGCAAAGTTGTAGACTCCTATAATTCACCCCTCCACTTT.

The CDR3 nucleotides read TGTGCCAGTTTCTCGACAGGGACCTACGAGCAGTACTTC. Translating gives CASFSTGTYEQYF. The gene calls are TRBV7-9 and TRBJ2-7, with TRBD1 identical over 7 bases. Trimming took 9 bases from V and 2 from J; bases not matched to a gene: 7. Looked up from germline, CDR1 is SEHNR and CDR2 is FQNEAQ (reference sequence). The CDR3 runs to 13 residues. The whole variable domain, remainder taken from reference TRBV7-9 and TRBJ2-7, is DTGVSQNPRHKITKRGQNVTFRCDPISEHNRLYWYRQTLGQGPEFLTYFQNEAQLEKSRLLSDRFSAERPKGSFSTLEIQRTEQGDSAMYLCASFSTGTYEQYFGPGTRLTVT.

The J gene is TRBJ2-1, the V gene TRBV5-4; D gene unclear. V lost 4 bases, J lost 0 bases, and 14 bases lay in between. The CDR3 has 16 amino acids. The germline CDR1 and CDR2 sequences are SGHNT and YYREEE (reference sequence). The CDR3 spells CASSPRSPSSYNEQFF. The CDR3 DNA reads TGTGCCAGCAGCCCGCGGAGCCCTAGCTCCTACAATGAGCAGTTCTTC.

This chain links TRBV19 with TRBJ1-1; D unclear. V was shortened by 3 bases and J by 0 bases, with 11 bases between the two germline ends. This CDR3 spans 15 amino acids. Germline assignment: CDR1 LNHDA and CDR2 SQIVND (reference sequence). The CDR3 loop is CASSIGKLLNTEAFF. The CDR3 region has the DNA TGTGCCAGTAGTATTGGGAAGTTGCTGAACACTGAAGCTTTCTTT. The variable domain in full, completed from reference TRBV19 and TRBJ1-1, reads DGGITQSPKYLFRKEGQNVTLSCEQNLNHDAMYWYRQDPGQGLRLIYYSQIVNDFQKGDIAEGYSVSREKKESFPLTVTSAQKNPTAFYLCASSIGKLLNTEAFFGQGTRLTVV.

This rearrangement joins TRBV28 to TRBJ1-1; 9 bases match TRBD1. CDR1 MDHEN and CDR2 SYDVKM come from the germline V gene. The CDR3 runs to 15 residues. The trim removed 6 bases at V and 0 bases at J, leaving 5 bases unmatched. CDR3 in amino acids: CASRETGGMNTEAFF. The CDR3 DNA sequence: TGTGCCAGCAGAGAAACAGGGGGCATGAACACTGAAGCTTTCTTT.

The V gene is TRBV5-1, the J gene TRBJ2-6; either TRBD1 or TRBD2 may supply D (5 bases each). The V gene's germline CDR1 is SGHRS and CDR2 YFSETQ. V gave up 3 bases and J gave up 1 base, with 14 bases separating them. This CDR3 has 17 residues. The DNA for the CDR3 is TGCGCCAGCAGCTCGACTTCCGGGACGTCTGGGGCCAACGTCCTGACTTTC. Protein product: CASSSTSGTSGANVLTF.

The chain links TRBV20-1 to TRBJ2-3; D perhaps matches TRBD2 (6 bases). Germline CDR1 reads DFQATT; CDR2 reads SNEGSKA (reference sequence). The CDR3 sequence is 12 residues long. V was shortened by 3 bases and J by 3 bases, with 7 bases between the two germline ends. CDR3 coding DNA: TGCAGTGCTAGTGCGGGGACAGATACGCAGTATTTT. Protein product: CSASAGTDTQYF.

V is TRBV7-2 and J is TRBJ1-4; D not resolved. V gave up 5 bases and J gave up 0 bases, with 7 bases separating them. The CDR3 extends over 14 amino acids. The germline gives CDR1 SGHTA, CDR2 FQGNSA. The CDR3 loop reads CASSPATTNEKLFF. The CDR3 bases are TGTGCCAGCAGCCCCGCTACAACTAATGAAAAACTGTTTTTT.

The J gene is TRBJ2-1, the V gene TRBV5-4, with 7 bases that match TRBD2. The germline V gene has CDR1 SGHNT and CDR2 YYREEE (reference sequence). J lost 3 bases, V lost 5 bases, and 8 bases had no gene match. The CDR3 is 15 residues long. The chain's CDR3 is CASSRAGSLYNEQFF. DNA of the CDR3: TGTGCCAGCAGTCGAGCGGGGTCCCTCTACAATGAGCAGTTCTTC.

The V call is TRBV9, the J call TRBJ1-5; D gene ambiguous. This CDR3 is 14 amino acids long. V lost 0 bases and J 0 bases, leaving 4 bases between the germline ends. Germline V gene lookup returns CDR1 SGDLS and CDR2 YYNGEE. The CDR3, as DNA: TGTGCCAGCAGCGTAGTACGTAGCAATCAGCCCCAGCATTTT. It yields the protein CASSVVRSNQPQHF.

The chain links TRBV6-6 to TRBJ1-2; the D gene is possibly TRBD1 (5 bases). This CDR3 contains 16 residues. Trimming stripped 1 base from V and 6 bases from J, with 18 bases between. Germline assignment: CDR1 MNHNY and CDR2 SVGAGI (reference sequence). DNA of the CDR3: TGTGCCAGCAGTTACTTCCGGGACCCGGGGCGGGATGGCTACACCTTC. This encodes CASSYFRDPGRDGYTF.

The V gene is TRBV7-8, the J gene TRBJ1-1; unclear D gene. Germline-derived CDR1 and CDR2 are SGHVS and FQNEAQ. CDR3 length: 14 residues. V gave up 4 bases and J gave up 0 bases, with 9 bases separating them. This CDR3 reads CASSSRHLNTEAFF. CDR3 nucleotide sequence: TGTGCCAGCAGCTCCCGACACTTGAACACTGAAGCTTTCTTT.

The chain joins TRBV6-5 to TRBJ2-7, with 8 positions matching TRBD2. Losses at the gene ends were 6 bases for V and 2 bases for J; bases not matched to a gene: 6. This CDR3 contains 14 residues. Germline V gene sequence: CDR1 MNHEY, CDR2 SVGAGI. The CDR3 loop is CASRGSGGPYEQYF. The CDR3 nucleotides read TGTGCCAGCAGAGGGAGCGGGGGACCCTACGAGCAGTACTTC.

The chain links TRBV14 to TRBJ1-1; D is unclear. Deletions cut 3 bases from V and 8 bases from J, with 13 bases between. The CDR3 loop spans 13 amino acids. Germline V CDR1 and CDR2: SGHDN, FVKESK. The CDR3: CASSQSAPSEAFF. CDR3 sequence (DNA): TGTGCCAGCAGCCAGTCCGCCCCGTCAGAAGCTTTCTTT.

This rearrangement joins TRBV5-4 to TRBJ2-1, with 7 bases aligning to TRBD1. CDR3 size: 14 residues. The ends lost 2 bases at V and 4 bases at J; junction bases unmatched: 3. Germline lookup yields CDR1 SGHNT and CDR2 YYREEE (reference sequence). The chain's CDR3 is CASSLGTEYNEQFF. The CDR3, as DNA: TGTGCCAGCAGCTTAGGGACAGAATACAATGAGCAGTTCTTC.

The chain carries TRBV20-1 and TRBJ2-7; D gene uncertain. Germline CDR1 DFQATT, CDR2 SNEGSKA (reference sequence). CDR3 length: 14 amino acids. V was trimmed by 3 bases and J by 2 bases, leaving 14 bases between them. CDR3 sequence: CSASHAQRTYEQYF. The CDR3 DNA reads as TGCAGTGCTAGTCACGCGCAGAGAACCTACGAGCAGTACTTC.

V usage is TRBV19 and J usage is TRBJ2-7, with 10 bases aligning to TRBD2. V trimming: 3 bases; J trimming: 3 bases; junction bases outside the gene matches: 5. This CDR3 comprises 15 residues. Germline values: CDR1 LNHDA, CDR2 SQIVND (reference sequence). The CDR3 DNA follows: TGTGCCAGTAGTATTGGTCCTAGCGGGAGCTACGAGCAGTACTTC. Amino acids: CASSIGPSGSYEQYF.

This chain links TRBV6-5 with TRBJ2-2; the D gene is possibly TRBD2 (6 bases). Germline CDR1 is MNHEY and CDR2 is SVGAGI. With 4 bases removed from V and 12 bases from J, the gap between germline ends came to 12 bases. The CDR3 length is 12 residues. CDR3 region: CASSSGERKLFF. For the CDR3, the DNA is TGTGCCAGCAGTTCGGGGGAGAGGAAGCTGTTTTTT.

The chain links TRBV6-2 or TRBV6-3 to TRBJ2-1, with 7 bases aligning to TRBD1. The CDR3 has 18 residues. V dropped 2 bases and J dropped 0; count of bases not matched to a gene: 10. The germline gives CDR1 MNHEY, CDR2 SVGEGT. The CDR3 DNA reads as TGTGCCAGCAGTTACCAAACCGGGACAGACCTCTCCTACAATGAGCAGTTCTTC. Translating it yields CASSYQTGTDLSYNEQFF.

The CDR3 reads CASSQEWLAGVVDTGELFF. CDR3 bases: TGTGCCAGCAGCCAAGAATGGCTAGCGGGAGTAGTCGACACCGGGGAGCTGTTTTTT. The chain recombines TRBV4-2 with TRBJ2-2; 10 bases fit TRBD2. There are 19 residues in the CDR3. Germline V gene sequence: CDR1 LGHNA, CDR2 YNFKEQ. J gave up 3 bases and V 0 bases, and 10 bases lay outside the gene matches.

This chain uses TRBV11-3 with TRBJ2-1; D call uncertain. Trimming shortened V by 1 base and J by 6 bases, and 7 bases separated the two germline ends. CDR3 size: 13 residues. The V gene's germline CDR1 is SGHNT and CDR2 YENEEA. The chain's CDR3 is CASSLGSSNEQFF. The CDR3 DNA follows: TGTGCCAGCAGCTTAGGATCTAGCAATGAGCAGTTCTTC.

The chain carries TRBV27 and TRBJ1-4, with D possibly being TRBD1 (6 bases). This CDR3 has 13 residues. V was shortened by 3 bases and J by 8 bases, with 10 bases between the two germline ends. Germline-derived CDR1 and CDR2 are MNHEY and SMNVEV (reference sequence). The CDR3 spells CASSLFQGEKLFF. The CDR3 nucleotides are TGTGCCAGCAGTTTGTTCCAGGGGGAAAAACTGTTTTTT.